This T cell receptor beta chain was recorded in a study of cytomegalovirus exposure and HLA in healthy donors. Study summary: In a later analysis, it was reported that the roughly 130 validation repertoires had been produced on the same platform as the roughly 700 repertoires belonging to the first cohort.

Notes on the study in general: Reports indicated that the classifier achieved high specificity and sensitivity in diagnosing cytomegalovirus status.

This CDR3 is built from 15 residues. The germline CDR1 and CDR2 sequences are MNHNS and SASEGT. J lost 8 bases, V lost 6 bases, and 6 bases had no gene match. This table comes from immunoSEQ multiplex PCR, and its TCRdb copy is limited to in-frame clones, with some not included. The repertoire holds approximately 82,000 clones, with about 92% as singletons. For this clone: The antigen remains undetermined.

The gene calls are TRBV6-1 and TRBJ2-1; 14 positions agree with TRBD2. The sequence derives from a man aged 18 to 30 in good health and CMV-seronegative. The sample was PBMCs. The CDR3 reads CASSRLAGGRDEQFF. CDR3 sequence (DNA): TGTGCCAGCAGCCGACTAGCGGGGGGGCGGGATGAGCAGTTCTTC.